This T cell receptor beta chain was found in a study of blood T cell repertoires in COVID-19. Study as a whole: Samples taken during acute and convalescent COVID-19 were collected in the United States, Italy and Spain. T cells, B-cell-depleted T cells, or PBMCs provided the cDNA or gDNA that served as material.

Trimming cost V 5 bases and J 6 bases; bases outside gene matches: 11. Germline V gene lookup returns CDR1 SGHTA and CDR2 FQGNSA. This CDR3 has 15 amino acids. Per the original data handling: It was from reference gene primer amplification that nucleated cell counts were estimated. Libraries were prepared by immunoSEQ multiplex PCR; TCRdb keeps only in-frame clonotypes and omits some of them. V and J calls and clone size are copied from that table; D and trimming were computed from the DNA. The sample has about 220,000 clones; approximately 85% are singletons. The rearrangement links TRBV7-2 to TRBJ2-7; TRBD2 aligns across 9 bases. The TCR comes from a middle-aged man who had recovered from COVID-19. Sequencing used peripheral blood. Written as DNA, the CDR3 is TGTGCCAGCAGCGATGGACTAGCGCGGGCGGGCGAGCAGTACTTC. Translating gives CASSDGLARAGEQYF.